These T cell receptor beta chains were read from a single sample in a study of blood T cell repertoires in COVID-19. The table came from immunoSEQ multiplex PCR; TCRdb's copy has only in-frame clones and leaves some out. The table has 100,000 to 150,000 clones, approximately 80% seen once. What was sequenced was peripheral blood. These receptors were obtained from a woman in her sixties with acute or convalescent COVID-19. CDR3s include the opening cysteine and the closing phenylalanine or tryptophan. D genes are given only for firm matches. Size is omitted from some rows. Given values are once, few, many or a class for expanded clones.

>TRBJ1-2|NA|NA|TRBV19
CASTFSFLSDGYTF
TGTGCCAGTACGTTTTCCTTCCTAAGCGATGGCTACACCTTC
>TRBJ1-2|NA|NA|TRBV6-5
CASSYSAGYGYTF
TGTGCCAGCAGTTACTCGGCAGGTTATGGCTACACCTTC
>TRBJ1-4|NA|NA|TRBV5-6
CASSLEAANEKLFF
TGTGCCAGCAGCTTGGAGGCGGCTAATGAAAAACTGTTTTTT
>TRBJ1-1|NA|NA|TRBV5-5
CASSFLQLRGDGEAFF
TGTGCCAGCAGCTTCCTGCAACTACGGGGAGACGGTGAAGCTTTCTTT
>TRBJ1-5|TRBD1|once|TRBV27
CASSQTGGGQPQHF
TGTGCCAGCAGCCAGACAGGGGGCGGCCAGCCCCAGCATTTT
>TRBJ1-2|NA|few|TRBV10-3
CAISGTVSDGYTF
TGTGCCATCAGTGGGACAGTTTCGGATGGCTACACCTTC
>TRBJ1-4|NA|NA|TRBV29-1
CSVVESDEKLFF
TGCAGCGTTGTGGAGTCTGATGAAAAACTGTTTTTT
>TRBJ1-5|NA|NA|TRBV30
CAWSMEGNQPQHF
TGTGCCTGGTCGATGGAGGGCAATCAGCCCCAGCATTTT
>TRBJ1-2|TRBD1|NA|TRBV2
CASSVRRDRGFTNYGYTF
TGTGCCAGCAGTGTTAGGCGGGACAGGGGCTTCACTAACTATGGCTACACCTTC
>TRBJ1-1|TRBD1|few|TRBV9
CASSPGQAPLWTEAFF
TGTGCCAGCAGCCCAGGACAGGCCCCTTTGTGGACTGAAGCTTTCTTT
>TRBJ1-2|TRBD1|NA|TRBV6-5
CASSYTTGGWDGYTF
TGTGCCAGCAGTTACACAACAGGGGGCTGGGACGGCTACACCTTC
>TRBJ1-1|TRBD1|NA|TRBV4-1
CASSPVQGETLNTEAFF
TGCGCCAGCAGCCCAGTACAGGGGGAAACATTGAACACTGAAGCTTTCTTT
>TRBJ1-5|NA|NA|TRBV27
CASSLVSGGNQPQHF
TGTGCCAGCAGTTTGGTTTCGGGAGGTAATCAGCCCCAGCATTTT
>TRBJ1-4|NA|NA|TRBV6-5
CASLRGVEGEKLFF
TGTGCCAGCCTCCGTGGGGTGGAGGGAGAAAAACTGTTTTTT
>TRBJ1-1|TRBD1|NA|TRBV24-1
CATSDDRAGEAFF
TGTGCCACCAGTGATGACAGGGCAGGTGAAGCTTTCTTT
>TRBJ2-2|TRBD2|NA|TRBV19
CASRGGYTGELFF
TGTGCCAGTAGGGGGGGGTACACCGGGGAGCTGTTTTTT
>TRBJ1-6|NA|NA|TRBV5-1
CASSPRGGPGSSPLHF
TGCGCCAGCAGCCCTCGGGGGGGGCCGGGGAGTTCACCCCTCCACTTT
>TRBJ2-3|NA|NA|TRBV24-1
CATSDFTTGSTGTDTQYF
TGTGCCACCAGTGATTTTACCACAGGGTCTACGGGCACAGATACGCAGTATTTT
>TRBJ1-6|TRBD1|few|TRBV30
CAWTGQGNSPLHF
TGTGCCTGGACGGGACAGGGGAATTCACCCCTCCACTTT
>TRBJ2-3|NA|NA|TRBV6-5
CASSSDSADLLF
TGTGCCAGCAGTTCTGACTCCGCTGATCTTCTTTTT
>TRBJ2-5|NA|once|TRBV28
CASSPGTPQETQYF
TGTGCCAGCAGTCCCGGGACTCCTCAAGAGACCCAGTACTTC
>TRBJ2-2|NA|NA|TRBV9
CASSASEELFF
TGTGCCAGCAGCGCCTCAGAGGAGCTGTTTTTT
>TRBJ1-6|NA|NA|TRBV30
CACDLKGIWGSPLHF
TGTGCCTGCGACCTTAAGGGGATTTGGGGATCACCCCTCCACTTT
>TRBJ2-2|NA|NA|TRBV7-8
CASSLSRVSGELFF
TGTGCCAGCAGCTTATCGCGGGTCTCCGGGGAGCTGTTTTTT
>TRBJ1-2|NA|NA|TRBV7-9
CASSPQGRDYGYTF
TGTGCCAGCAGCCCCCAGGGGCGGGACTATGGCTACACCTTC
>TRBJ1-6|NA|NA|TRBV30
CAWSVQDRRNSPLHF
TGTGCCTGGAGTGTACAAGACAGGAGAAATTCACCCCTCCACTTT
>TRBJ1-3|NA|NA|TRBV19
CASSTANSGNTIYF
TGTGCCTCTTCCACTGCCAACTCTGGAAACACCATATATTTT
>TRBJ2-1|NA|NA|TRBV11-2
CASSPDWDEQFF
TGTGCCAGCAGCCCGGACTGGGATGAGCAGTTCTTC
>TRBJ1-1|NA|NA|TRBV6-4
CASSLEENTEAFF
TGTGCCAGCAGCCTCGAGGAGAACACTGAAGCTTTCTTT
>TRBJ2-7|NA|NA|TRBV28
CASRIATGEQYF
TGTGCCAGCAGAATCGCAACGGGGGAGCAGTACTTC
>TRBJ1-5|TRBD1|NA|TRBV9
CASSVGTGSNQPQHF
TGTGCCAGCAGCGTTGGGACAGGGAGTAATCAGCCCCAGCATTTT
>TRBJ1-2|NA|NA|TRBV28
CASSGVRGADGYTF
TGTGCCAGCAGTGGGGTACGGGGGGCAGATGGCTACACCTTC
>TRBJ1-4|TRBD1|NA|TRBV6-9
CASSPDRDAKLFF
TGTGCCAGCAGTCCAGACAGGGACGCAAAACTGTTTTTT
>TRBJ2-3|TRBD1|NA|TRBV6-4
CASSRGTGTTDTQYF
TGTGCCAGCAGTAGGGGGACAGGAACCACAGATACGCAGTATTTT
>TRBJ1-2|NA|NA|TRBV5-1
CASSLAKGRHGYTF
TGCGCCAGCAGCTTGGCCAAGGGGCGGCATGGCTACACCTTC
>TRBJ1-1|NA|NA|TRBV20-1
CSARVGGRAFF
TGCAGTGCTAGGGTTGGTGGGAGGGCTTTCTTT
>TRBJ1-1|NA|NA|TRBV19
CASSVGGSSTEAFF
TGTGCCAGTAGCGTGGGAGGTTCATCCACTGAAGCTTTCTTT
>TRBJ1-5|NA|NA|TRBV21-1
CASSKVEGWEGQPQHF
TGTGCCAGCAGCAAAGTGGAGGGTTGGGAGGGTCAGCCCCAGCATTTT
>TRBJ1-2|NA|once|TRBV30
CAWSVMFGPDGYTF
TGTGCCTGGAGTGTAATGTTTGGTCCGGATGGCTACACCTTC
>TRBJ1-1|NA|NA|TRBV20-1
CSASIQSSDTEAFF
TGCAGTGCTAGTATACAATCCAGTGACACTGAAGCTTTCTTT
>TRBJ1-1|NA|few|TRBV5-6
CASSLGSTEAFF
TGTGCCAGCAGCTTAGGGAGCACTGAAGCTTTCTTT
>TRBJ1-2|TRBD1|NA|TRBV27
CASSGTGGAPLEYGYTF
TGTGCCAGCAGTGGGACAGGGGGCGCCCCACTCGAGTATGGCTACACCTTC
>TRBJ1-2|NA|NA|TRBV6-6
CASSYPQGGYTF
TGTGCCAGCAGTTACCCCCAGGGAGGCTACACCTTC
>TRBJ1-6|NA|NA|TRBV5-1
CASSDTSSYNSPLHF
TGCGCCAGCAGCGACACTAGCTCCTATAATTCACCCCTCCACTTT
>TRBJ2-1|NA|few|TRBV4-2
CASSPQGRVLSNEQFF
TGTGCCAGCAGCCCCCAAGGCAGGGTTTTGAGTAATGAGCAGTTCTTC
>TRBJ1-2|NA|NA|TRBV5-6
CASSLAGHNYGYTF
TGTGCCAGCAGCTTGGCAGGGCACAACTATGGCTACACCTTC
>TRBJ2-2|TRBD2|NA|TRBV3-1/TRBV3-2
CASTQKRGGTPTGELFF
TGTGCCAGCACCCAAAAGCGGGGGGGAACCCCCACCGGGGAGCTGTTTTTT
>TRBJ1-2|NA|NA|TRBV9
CASSATPDSLYGYTF
TGTGCCAGCAGCGCAACCCCTGACAGTCTCTATGGCTACACCTTC
>TRBJ1-6|NA|NA|TRBV9
CASSKGEGIDSPLHF
TGTGCCAGCAGTAAGGGAGAGGGTATTGATTCACCCCTCCACTTT
>TRBJ1-1|NA|NA|TRBV19
CASSKQGPVTEAFF
TGTGCCAGTAGTAAACAGGGTCCGGTCACTGAAGCTTTCTTT
>TRBJ1-1|TRBD1|NA|TRBV19
CASRTTDRGASEAFF
TGTGCCAGTAGAACCACGGACAGGGGGGCGAGTGAAGCTTTCTTT
>TRBJ1-5|TRBD1|NA|TRBV24-1
CATSDAQGRNQPQHF
TGTGCCACCAGTGATGCACAGGGGCGCAATCAGCCCCAGCATTTT
>TRBJ2-3|TRBD1|NA|TRBV30
CAWSAGGIHDTQYF
TGTGCCTGGAGCGCAGGGGGCATTCACGATACGCAGTATTTT
>TRBJ1-5|TRBD1|NA|TRBV12-3/TRBV12-4
CASSPGTGGQHF
TGTGCCAGCAGTCCGGGGACAGGGGGACAGCATTTT
>TRBJ1-2|TRBD1|NA|TRBV29-1
CSVVWTGRINYGYTF
TGCAGCGTTGTTTGGACAGGGAGGATTAACTATGGCTACACCTTC
>TRBJ1-2|NA|NA|TRBV7-9
CASSLPSPGSTGTF
TGTGCCAGCAGCCTCCCCTCCCCCGGTTCGACCGGGACCTTC
>TRBJ1-2|TRBD1|once|TRBV30
CAGPDGTGFNYGYTF
TGTGCCGGCCCTGACGGGACAGGGTTCAACTATGGCTACACCTTC